The rows below give T cell receptor beta chains drawn from one sample of a study of shared clonotypes between healthy human individuals. Measured with immunoSEQ multiplex PCR; TCRdb has only the in-frame clones, and not every one. The data show roughly 2.5 million clones, with more than 80% seen just once and over 0.12% held by the top ten. The sequencing sample was made of naive CD4+ T cells sorted from blood. These receptors were obtained from a man between 18 and 29 years old in good health. Each CDR3 is given with its conserved first and last residue. The D gene is left open where the match is weak. Not all rows give a size; the values are once, few, many and, for expanded clones, a class.

d_gene	len	v_gene	abundance	j_gene	CDR3nt	CDR3aa
NA	13	TRBV7-9	NA	TRBJ1-3	TGTGCCAGCAGCTTGGGTGTAGGAAACACCATATATTTT	CASSLGVGNTIYF
NA	15	TRBV19	NA	TRBJ1-2	TGTGCCAGTAGTGGCGTGGGGGCAGGAAGCCTTGGCTACACCTTC	CASSGVGAGSLGYTF
NA	14	TRBV19	NA	TRBJ1-4	TGTGCCAGTACCCCAGGGAACTTTAATGAAAAACTGTTTTTT	CASTPGNFNEKLFF
NA	15	TRBV11-2	NA	TRBJ1-1	TGTGCCAGCAGCCCCCCGACAGGATTGAACACTGAAGCTTTCTTT	CASSPPTGLNTEAFF
NA	17	TRBV9	NA	TRBJ2-3	TGTGCCAGCACCTTGGGGGGGGCGTTTTCCCGGACAGATACGCAGTATTTT	CASTLGGAFSRTDTQYF
TRBD2	14	TRBV2	NA	TRBJ2-7	TGTGCCAGCACTATAGCGGGGTTCCCCTACGAGCAGTACTTC	CASTIAGFPYEQYF
NA	12	TRBV10-1	NA	TRBJ2-5	TGCGCCAGCAGAGGAGATCCTGGGACCCAGTACTTC	CASRGDPGTQYF
TRBD2	14	TRBV7-2	once	TRBJ2-7	TGTGCCAGTAGCTTAAGCGACGGGAGGATGGAGCAGTACTTC	CASSLSDGRMEQYF
NA	16	TRBV2	NA	TRBJ2-4	TGTGCCAGCAGTGAGTTGGGGGGCCCCGGCAAAAACATTCAGTACTTC	CASSELGGPGKNIQYF
NA	15	TRBV19	once	TRBJ1-1	TGTGCCAGTAGTATAGATCGGGGGAAGAGCACTGAAGCTTTCTTT	CASSIDRGKSTEAFF
NA	16	TRBV10-3	NA	TRBJ1-3	TGTGCCATCACTCCCGGGGATCTGCTTTCTGGAAACACCATATATTTT	CAITPGDLLSGNTIYF
NA	16	TRBV5-5	NA	TRBJ2-7	TGTGCCAGCAGCTTGGGCCCGACCCCGGGGCTCTACGACGTGAACTTC	CASSLGPTPGLYDVNF
NA	15	TRBV7-9	NA	TRBJ2-2	TGTGCCAGCAGCTTCGCTAGCGTTAACACCGGGGAGCTGTTTTTT	CASSFASVNTGELFF
TRBD1	17	TRBV19	NA	TRBJ1-3	TGTGCCAGTAGTATCTGGACAGGGGGGAATACTGGAAACACCATATATTTT	CASSIWTGGNTGNTIYF
NA	14	TRBV27	NA	TRBJ1-2	TGTGCCAGCAGTTCCCGGGACGGTAACTATGGCTACACCTTC	CASSSRDGNYGYTF
NA	15	TRBV7-9	NA	TRBJ1-3	TGTGCCAGCAGCCCCCAACGGGACTCTGGAAACACCATATATTTT	CASSPQRDSGNTIYF
TRBD1	15	TRBV4-1	few	TRBJ1-2	TGCGCCAGCAGGCCTCCGGGACAGGGATCGAACAGCTACACCTTC	CASRPPGQGSNSYTF
NA	13	TRBV5-6	once	TRBJ2-7	TGTGCCAGCAGCTTCGGGGGTGCCTACGAGCAGTACTTC	CASSFGGAYEQYF